The 30 T cell receptor beta chains presented below share a single source sample, sequenced in a study of vaccination effects on CD4 cells after COVID-19 (dated by TCRdb to the early 2020s). In the ViraFEST assay, PBMC were stimulated with viral peptide pools, and antigen-specific CD4+ T cell clonotypes were then identified by expansion using TCR sequencing. After around 10 days of culture, CD4+ T cells were isolated with the EasySep CD4+ T cell isolation kit. PCR-confirmed SARS-CoV-2 infection had occurred in convalescent patients between March and December 2020, before the Alpha, Beta and Delta variants emerged in the United States. The antigens for these receptors are not known. Libraries were prepared through the immunoSEQ multiplex PCR assay. TCRdb obtained this table from immuneACCESS and retained in-frame rearrangements with V and J assigned. These tables miss some clones; where compared with another copy, unresolved V genes account for less than half of the shortfall, and the remainder is unexplained. Across this sample there are more than 35,000 clones, with around 74% seen only once. The ten largest make up just under 30% of the sample.

Sample: CD4+ T cells from PBMCs cultured with a peptide pool, taken before COVID-19 vaccination. Receptor source: a human donor who had a prior SARS-CoV-2 infection.

The chain has TRBV7-2 and TRBJ2-5; 14 nucleotides align to TRBD2. Germline V gene sequence: CDR1 SGHTA, CDR2 FQGNSA. V trimming: 6 bases; J trimming: 5 bases; junction bases outside the gene matches: 5. The CDR3 runs to 15 residues. The CDR3 here is CASRGLAGVRETQYF. The CDR3 bases are TGTGCCAGCAGGGGACTAGCGGGAGTGCGGGAGACCCAGTACTTC.

V gene TRBV9 combines with J gene TRBJ2-7; 10 bases are shared with TRBD2. CDR1 is SGDLS, CDR2 YYNGEE, per germline. The CDR3 consists of 16 residues. Losses at the gene ends were 0 bases for V and 1 base for J; bases not matched to a gene: 4. As DNA, the CDR3 is TGTGCCAGCAGCGTAGGCCCTAGCGGGGGATCCTACGAGCAGTACTTC. Translated: CASSVGPSGGSYEQYF. Looking up the rest from reference TRBV9 and TRBJ2-7 gives the full variable domain: DSGVTQTPKHLITATGQRVTLRCSPRSGDLSVYWYQQSLDQGLQFLIQYYNGEERAKGNILERFSAQQFPDLHSELNLSSLELGDSALYFCASSVGPSGGSYEQYFGPGTRLTVT.

This clone was counted a few times. This chain joins TRBV5-4 and TRBJ2-1, with 7 positions matching TRBD2. This CDR3 spans 14 amino acids. The V gene's germline CDR1 is SGHNT and CDR2 YYREEE (reference sequence). J lost 9 bases, V lost 0 bases, and 6 bases had no gene match. CDR3 nucleotides: TGTGCCAGCAGCTTGGATACTAGCGCGGGTGAGCAGTTCTTC. This gives the protein CASSLDTSAGEQFF.

The V call is TRBV3-1 (or the pseudogene TRBV3-2), the J call TRBJ1-1; TRBD1 is a possible D gene (5 bases). Germline V gene data show CDR1 as LGHDT and CDR2 as YNNKEL (reference sequence). V was pared by 5 bases and J by 0 bases, with 13 bases between. The CDR3 runs 15 residues. The CDR3 coding sequence is TGTGCCAGCAGCTACCAGGGTTCATTGAACACTGAAGCTTTCTTT. This codes for CASSYQGSLNTEAFF.

The chain combines TRBV3-1 (or the pseudogene TRBV3-2) with TRBJ2-7; 7 bases agree with TRBD2. The CDR3 extends over 15 amino acids. Trimming removed 4 bases from V and 3 bases from J; junction bases left unmatched: 9. CDR1 and CDR2 (germline): LGHDT, YNNKEL (reference sequence). In DNA, the CDR3 is TGTGCCAGCAGCCCCCTGAGCGGGGTACTCTACGAGCAGTACTTC. Translated, it gives CASSPLSGVLYEQYF.

DNA of the CDR3: TGTGCCAGTACCATGGGGGTATACACAGATACGCAGTATTTT. This gives the protein CASTMGVYTDTQYF. The rearrangement uses TRBV19 and TRBJ2-3; either TRBD1 or TRBD2 may fit D (5 bases each). The CDR3 is 14 amino acids. Germline V CDR1 and CDR2: LNHDA, SQIVND (reference sequence). V was cut by 7 bases and J by 2 bases, with 13 bases left in between.

The rearrangement joins TRBV5-1 to TRBJ1-2; 7 bases map to TRBD1. Germline-derived CDR1 and CDR2 are SGHRS and YFSETQ. This CDR3 spans 16 amino acids. With 0 bases clipped from V and 4 bases from J, the junction kept 9 bases outside the gene matches. CDR3: CASSLGGTANLYGYTF. DNA for the CDR3: TGCGCCAGCAGCTTGGGGGGGACAGCCAACCTCTATGGCTACACCTTC.

The V and J genes are TRBV30 and TRBJ1-4; 11 bases are shared with TRBD1. Germline loops: CDR1 GTSNPN, CDR2 SVGIG (reference sequence). The CDR3 is made up of 15 amino acids. V gave up 1 base and J gave up 7 bases; unmatched junction bases: 5. The CDR3 sequence is CAWSATGTGGEKLFF. The CDR3 bases are TGTGCCTGGAGTGCCACCGGGACAGGGGGTGAAAAACTGTTTTTT.

The chain is built from TRBV27 and TRBJ2-2; 8 positions agree with TRBD2. The V gene's germline CDR1 is MNHEY and CDR2 SMNVEV (reference sequence). The ends lost 6 bases at V and 6 bases at J; junction bases unmatched: 15. The CDR3 length is 17 residues. As DNA, the CDR3 is TGTGCCAGCAGGACAAAACCGGGACTAGGGGGGTCCGGGGAGCTGTTTTTT. Its translation is CASRTKPGLGGSGELFF.

The V and J genes are TRBV9 and TRBJ2-1; D unresolved. V lost 2 bases to trimming and J lost 7 bases, with 16 bases between them. CDR3 length: 15 residues. The germline V gene has CDR1 SGDLS and CDR2 YYNGEE. The CDR3 bases are TGTGCCAGCAGCGTCTCTATTTCTTCGGAGAATGAGCAGTTCTTC. This gives the protein CASSVSISSENEQFF.

The rearrangement joins TRBV2 to TRBJ2-7, with TRBD2 matching over 9 bases. The junction had 17 bases not matched to a gene; V was cut back by 3 bases and J by 5 bases. CDR1 and CDR2 from the germline V gene are SNHLY and FYNNEI. The CDR3 consists of 18 residues. CDR3 in amino acids: CASSDEASGMGDGDEQYF. CDR3 bases: TGTGCCAGCAGTGATGAGGCTAGCGGGATGGGCGATGGAGACGAGCAGTACTTC.

The J gene is TRBJ2-3, the V gene TRBV4-2, with TRBD2 matching over 11 bases. V shed 4 bases, J shed 6 bases, and the junction held 9 bases outside the gene matches. Germline assignment: CDR1 LGHNA and CDR2 YNFKEQ. The CDR3 consists of 16 residues. CDR3 nucleotide sequence: TGTGCCAGCAGCCCAGGTAGCGGGGGGGCCTTGGATACGCAGTATTTT. Its protein product is CASSPGSGGALDTQYF.

The gene calls are TRBV7-3 and TRBJ2-1; D is unresolved. From germline, CDR1 is SGHTA and CDR2 FQGTGA. There are 16 residues in the CDR3. The V end lost 5 bases, the J end lost 9 bases, and 23 bases lay between the germline ends. CDR3 protein: CASSPTRPNGGGEQFF. DNA for the CDR3: TGTGCCAGCAGCCCAACTCGGCCTAATGGCGGTGGTGAGCAGTTCTTC.

The sample holds one count of this clone. The chain combines TRBV5-5 with TRBJ1-6; maybe TRBD1 (6 bases). The V and J ends lost 1 base and 8 bases respectively, with 13 bases between them. CDR3 length equals 15 residues. Germline V CDR1 and CDR2: SGHKS, YYEKEE (reference sequence). CDR3 DNA: TGTGCCAGCAGCTTGTTACAGGGAGGGGATTCACCCCTCCACTTT. As protein: CASSLLQGGDSPLHF.

The gene calls are TRBV15 and TRBJ2-1; 12 bases are shared with TRBD2. CDR3 length: 16 amino acids. V dropped 2 bases and J dropped 3; count of bases not matched to a gene: 2. Per the germline V gene, CDR1 is LNHNV and CDR2 is YYDKDF (reference sequence). The CDR3 region has the DNA TGTGCCACCAGCAGACTGACTAGCGGGGGCTACAATGAGCAGTTCTTC. Protein: CATSRLTSGGYNEQFF.

The chain carries TRBV12-3 or TRBV12-4 and TRBJ1-4; a weak D match, TRBD1 (5 bases). The CDR3 contains 13 residues. V shed 3 bases and J shed 11 bases, with 13 bases lying between them. In DNA, the CDR3 is TGTGCCAGCAGTTTTCAGGGCCTGAGGAAACTGTTTTTT. Translating it yields CASSFQGLRKLFF.

Details on this clone: The junction departs from the called germline gene at one end, perhaps through a read error. CDR3 amino acids: CASSSMGGGRRISDEQYF. CDR3 nucleotides: TGTGCCAGCAGTTCTATGGGAGGGGGCAGAAGGATCTCCGACGAGCAGTACTTC. V is TRBV28 and J is TRBJ2-7, with D possibly called TRBD1 or TRBD2 (7 bases each). This CDR3 region has 18 residues. Germline CDR1 reads MDHEN; CDR2 reads SYDVKM. Together with reference TRBV28 and TRBJ2-7, the CDR3 gives the full variable domain: DVKVTQSSRYLVKRTGEKVFLECVQDMDHENMFWYRQDPGLGLRLIYFSYDVKMKEKGDIPEGYSVSREKKERFSLILESASTNQTSMYLCASSSMGGGRRISDEQYFGPGTRLTVT.

J is TRBJ1-3 and V is TRBV5-5; maybe TRBD1 (5 bases). Germline CDR1 reads SGHKS; CDR2 reads YYEKEE (reference sequence). V was trimmed by 3 bases and J by 2 bases, leaving 12 bases between them. CDR3 length: 15 residues. The CDR3 loop is CASSSQGTTGNTIYF. CDR3 bases: TGTGCCAGCAGCTCGCAGGGAACTACTGGAAACACCATATATTTT.

The rearrangement uses TRBV7-3 and TRBJ2-1; possibly TRBD2 for D (6 bases). The CDR3 runs to 15 residues. CDR1 and CDR2 (germline): SGHTA, FQGTGA. Trimming pared 1 base from V and 3 bases from J, leaving 10 bases between. Here the CDR3 DNA reads TGTGCCAGCAGCTTAAACCCCGGGGGCTACAATGAGCAGTTCTTC. As protein: CASSLNPGGYNEQFF.

In its sample, this clone was seen a few times. The V gene is TRBV7-9, the J gene TRBJ1-4; D may be TRBD1 (6 bases). Trimming removed 6 bases at V and 6 bases at J, with 14 bases between. The germline CDR1 and CDR2 sequences are SEHNR and FQNEAQ (reference sequence). The CDR3 spans 14 residues. The CDR3 region is CASRGMGAHEKLFF. DNA of the CDR3: TGTGCCAGCAGAGGCATGGGGGCCCATGAAAAACTGTTTTTT.

This clone was picked up a small number of times. The chain combines TRBV6-6 with TRBJ2-7; possibly TRBD1 for D (5 bases). The V gene lost 6 bases and the J gene lost 5 bases, with 14 bases spanning the gap. CDR1 is MNHNY and CDR2 is SVGAGI in the germline V gene (reference sequence). This CDR3 region has 13 residues. CDR3 sequence reads: CASRVTVSDEQYF. The CDR3 DNA reads as TGTGCCAGCAGGGTGACAGTTTCGGACGAGCAGTACTTC.

This clone appeared a few times. The genes are TRBV10-2 and TRBJ1-2; D perhaps matches TRBD1 (5 bases). Germline V gene sequence: CDR1 WSHSY, CDR2 SAAADI. Trimming stripped 1 base from V and 4 bases from J, with 10 bases between. The CDR3 length is 14 residues. CDR3 protein: CASSEFGGVYGYTF. The CDR3 DNA reads as TGCGCCAGCAGTGAGTTTGGGGGGGTCTATGGCTACACCTTC.

This chain links TRBV15 with TRBJ2-1, with TRBD2 matching 13 bases. Germline trimming cut 4 bases from V and 10 bases from J; bases unmatched to any gene: 7. The CDR3 covers 15 residues. Germline CDR1 and CDR2: LNHNV and YYDKDF (reference sequence). The CDR3 reads CATSMRTSGSPEQFF. For the CDR3, the DNA is TGTGCCACCAGCATGCGGACTAGCGGGAGTCCCGAGCAGTTCTTC.

As concerns this clone: Other DNA sequences of this sample code for an identical CDR3. The V gene is TRBV5-1, the J gene TRBJ2-3, with 9 bases that match TRBD2. Trimming removed 2 bases from V and 6 bases from J; junction bases left unmatched: 4. The CDR3 totals 14 residues. CDR1 is SGHRS, CDR2 YFSETQ, per germline. The CDR3 coding sequence is TGCGCCAGCAGCTTAGCTAGCGGGGCGGATACGCAGTATTTT. As protein: CASSLASGADTQYF.

This chain uses TRBV6-6 with TRBJ2-2; D ambiguous. V lost 0 bases, J lost 6 bases, and 14 bases lay in between. The length of the CDR3 is 16 residues. The germline V gene encodes CDR1 MNHNY and CDR2 SVGAGI (reference sequence). The CDR3 region is CASSYSSARSAGELFF. CDR3 nucleotides: TGTGCCAGCAGTTACTCGAGTGCGAGGTCGGCCGGGGAGCTGTTTTTT.

This rearrangement joins TRBV11-2 to TRBJ1-1; D unresolved. CDR3 length equals 14 residues. Germline V gene sequence: CDR1 SGHAT, CDR2 FQNNGV. V lost 5 bases to trimming and J lost 5 bases, with 15 bases between them. The CDR3: CASSIGLSGTEAFF. DNA for the CDR3: TGTGCCAGCAGCATCGGGCTGTCGGGGACTGAAGCTTTCTTT.

The chain is built from TRBV30 and TRBJ1-5, with 7 nucleotides matching TRBD1. The V gene end was trimmed by 2 bases and the J gene end by 9 bases; junction bases not matched to a gene: 16. CDR1 and CDR2 (germline): GTSNPN, SVGIG (reference sequence). The CDR3 totals 16 residues. The CDR3 sequence: CAWSLFGTASGRPQHF. The CDR3 coding sequence is TGTGCCTGGAGTCTTTTCGGGACAGCCTCCGGGAGGCCCCAGCATTTT.

The chain has TRBV25-1 and TRBJ2-5, with D tentatively TRBD2 (6 bases). The CDR3 loop spans 15 amino acids. CDR1 is MGHDK and CDR2 is SYGVNS in the germline V gene. V lost 1 base, J lost 5 bases, and 14 bases lay in between. CDR3 nucleotide sequence: TGTGCCAGCAGTGAATTTGCTACCGGAGGGGAGACCCAGTACTTC. Translating gives CASSEFATGGETQYF.

V gene TRBV4-1 combines with J gene TRBJ1-2; D is perhaps TRBD1 (5 bases). Between the trimmed V and J ends, which lost 5 bases and 2 bases, there was a span of 15 bases. The CDR3 has 15 residues. Germline-derived CDR1 and CDR2 are MGHRA and YSYEKL. In DNA, the CDR3 is TGCGCCAGCAGCAAAACCGGGACGGAGAACTATGGCTACACCTTC. The encoded protein is CASSKTGTENYGYTF.

A few counts support this clone. This chain links TRBV7-2 with TRBJ1-5; no firm D call. Germline CDR1 is SGHTA and CDR2 is FQGNSA. V was pared by 5 bases and J by 3 bases, with 5 bases between. The CDR3 contains 12 residues. The CDR3 DNA follows: TGTGCCAGCAGCCCCTACAATCAGCCCCAGCATTTT. Translating it yields CASSPYNQPQHF.